A single sample is the source of the 28 T cell receptor beta chains below, sequenced in a study of T cells in Graves' hyperthyroidism and ophthalmopathy. There were TCR beta CDR3 regions amplified from RNA transcripts. The HTBI primer set was used in a first-round RT-PCR of the TCR CDR3. MiXCR was run by TCRdb on the multiplex PCR reads, yielding one entry per CDR3 protein. The data show a few hundred thousand distinct CDR3 sequences, more than 14% seen once. Specimen: blood. All receptors derive from a woman in her twenties or thirties with Graves' ophthalmopathy.

This clonotype was observed at least ten times. This chain uses TRBV2 with TRBJ1-6, with 7 bases aligning to TRBD1. The CDR3 consists of 15 residues. V lost 4 bases, J lost 15 bases, and 15 bases stayed unmatched. Germline V CDR1 and CDR2: SNHLY, FYNNEI. CDR3 in amino acids: CASSGEGARGRGLHF. The CDR3 DNA sequence: TGTGCCAGCAGTGGTGAGGGGGCGCGCGGTCGGGGCCTCCACTTT.

Comments on this clonotype: A much larger clone differs from this one at a single base, so this may be a read error. The CDR3 loop is CAWSVSPYKQYF. CDR3 coding DNA: TGTGCCTGGAGTGTATCGCCCTACAAGCAGTACTTC. The rearrangement links TRBV30 to TRBJ2-7; D is unclear. The CDR3 extends over 12 amino acids. Germline V gene lookup returns CDR1 GTSNPN and CDR2 SVGIG (reference sequence).

The chain couples TRBV3-1 to TRBJ2-2; 11 nucleotides line up with TRBD1. From germline, CDR1 is LGHDT and CDR2 YNNKEL (reference sequence). Trimming took 1 base from V and 4 from J; bases not matched to a gene: 5. The CDR3 spans 17 residues. In DNA, the CDR3 is TGTGCCAGCAGCCAAGTGGGGACAGGGGGATTCACCGGGGAGCTGTTTTTT. It yields the protein CASSQVGTGGFTGELFF. Using reference TRBV3-1 and TRBJ2-2 for the parts outside the CDR3, the full variable domain is DTAVSQTPKYLVTQMGNDKSIKCEQNLGHDTMYWYKQDSKKFLKIMFSYNNKELIINETVPNRFSPKSPDKAHLNLHINSLELGDSAVYFCASSQVGTGGFTGELFFGEGSRLTVL.

This clonotype was detected many times. The chain recombines TRBV30 with TRBJ2-3; 9 bases match TRBD2. Losses at the gene ends were 0 bases for V and 9 bases for J; bases not matched to a gene: 13. The CDR3 is 16 amino acids. Per germline, CDR1 GTSNPN and CDR2 SVGIG (reference sequence). The DNA for the CDR3 is TGTGCCTGGAGTGTACGAGCGGGGGGCCGGGGGGGAACGCAGTATTTT. It codes for CAWSVRAGGRGGTQYF.

At least ten counts were recorded for this clonotype. The junction differs from germline at one of its ends, possibly a read error. The chain is built from TRBV7-7 and TRBJ2-5; D is unresolved. From germline, CDR1 is SSHAT and CDR2 FNYEAQ (reference sequence). The CDR3 has 14 residues. The CDR3 sequence is CASSLGYFQETQYF. The CDR3 DNA sequence: TGTGCTAGCAGCTTAGGTTATTTCCAAGAGACCCAGTACTTC.

Only a few counts were recorded for this clonotype. The rearrangement links TRBV7-9 to TRBJ2-1, with 9 bases identical to TRBD2. The CDR3 totals 17 residues. Germline V gene lookup returns CDR1 SEHNR and CDR2 FQNEAQ (reference sequence). V shed 5 bases and J 5 bases; nucleotides not matched to a gene: 13. CDR3 amino acids: CASSPQGSGGTNNEQFF. CDR3 DNA: TGTGCCAGCAGCCCGCAAGGAAGCGGGGGGACCAACAATGAGCAGTTCTTC.

This clonotype was recorded at least ten times. The rearrangement links TRBV9 to TRBJ2-1; D ambiguous. V was shortened by 0 bases and J by 8 bases, with 18 bases between the two germline ends. CDR3 length: 16 amino acids. Germline CDR1 is SGDLS and CDR2 is YYNGEE. The CDR3 region is CASSVALIGSGYEQFF. CDR3 coding DNA: TGTGCCAGCAGCGTAGCCCTAATAGGTTCCGGTTATGAGCAGTTCTTC.

This clonotype was recorded many times. The rearrangement uses TRBV20-1 and TRBJ2-7; the D gene is possibly TRBD2 (5 bases). From germline, CDR1 is DFQATT and CDR2 SNEGSKA (reference sequence). V shed 2 bases and J shed 6 bases, with 14 bases lying between them. There are 13 residues in the CDR3. The CDR3 sequence is CSARQRLRGEQYF. CDR3 DNA: TGCAGTGCTAGACAGAGGCTTCGGGGCGAGCAGTACTTC.

The rearrangement uses TRBV11-2 and TRBJ2-1; D not resolved. This CDR3 region has 14 residues. Germline assignment: CDR1 SGHAT and CDR2 FQNNGV. The V end was cut by 2 bases, the J end by 10 bases, with 15 bases between. CDR3 nucleotides: TGTGCCAGCAGCTTATTAGCCACCTCCAAGGAGCAGTTCTTC. It codes for CASSLLATSKEQFF.

This clonotype was recorded a few times. The chain employs TRBV7-9 and TRBJ1-2; maybe TRBD1 (5 bases). Germline V CDR1 and CDR2: SEHNR, FQNEAQ (reference sequence). Trimming stripped 1 base from V and 5 bases from J, with 11 bases between. The CDR3 consists of 14 residues. The CDR3 sequence is CASSLGDGGYGYTF. CDR3 DNA sequence: TGTGCCAGCAGCTTAGGGGACGGGGGATATGGCTACACCTTC.

This clonotype was recorded at least ten times. The rearrangement links TRBV29-1 to TRBJ2-2; D possibly uses TRBD1 or TRBD2 (6 bases each). The ends were cut back, 7 bases at V and 7 bases at J, with 19 bases in the middle. The CDR3 is 14 residues long. The germline CDR1 and CDR2 sequences are SQVTM and ANQGSEA. The CDR3 nucleotides read TGCAGCGCCCGGACGGGGGCAGGTAACGGGGAGCTGTTTTTT. This sequence encodes CSARTGAGNGELFF.

A remark on this clonotype: An end of the junction differs from the germline gene, which may be a read error. This chain joins TRBV7-3 and TRBJ2-1; either TRBD1 or TRBD2 may supply D (5 bases each). Germline V gene sequence: CDR1 SGHTA, CDR2 FQGTGA. The CDR3 length is 13 residues. CDR3 residues: CAGSSGGTNEQFF. Here the CDR3 DNA reads TGTGCCGGCAGCTCCGGTGGGACCAATGAGCAGTTCTTC.

Ten or more counts support this clonotype. The chain uses TRBV11-3 and TRBJ1-1; a possible D gene is TRBD1 (5 bases). This CDR3 has 16 residues. Germline CDR1 reads SGHNT; CDR2 reads YENEEA. Deletions cut 7 bases from V and 5 bases from J, with 23 bases between. The CDR3 loop reads CASNSRRDPVGTEAFF. Here the CDR3 DNA reads TGTGCCAGCAACTCACGTCGGGACCCAGTTGGGACTGAAGCTTTCTTT. Looking up the rest from reference TRBV11-3 and TRBJ1-1 gives the full variable domain: EAGVVQSPRYKIIEKKQPVAFWCNPISGHNTLYWYLQNLGQGPELLIRYENEEAVDDSQLPKDRFSAERLKGVDSTLKIQPAELGDSAVYLCASNSRRDPVGTEAFFGQGTRLTVV.

The J gene is TRBJ2-4, the V gene TRBV20-1, with D perhaps matching TRBD1 (6 bases). The germline V gene encodes CDR1 DFQATT and CDR2 SNEGSKA (reference sequence). V was pared by 1 base and J by 3 bases, with 13 bases between. The CDR3 runs 15 residues. CDR3 sequence reads: CSARGGGSDKNIQYF. The CDR3 bases are TGCAGTGCTAGAGGTGGGGGCTCTGACAAAAACATTCAGTACTTC.

This clonotype was recorded many times. This rearrangement joins TRBV7-3 to TRBJ2-7; 9 positions match TRBD1. The trim removed 4 bases at V and 1 base at J, leaving 5 bases unmatched. Germline lookup yields CDR1 SGHTA and CDR2 FQGTGA. The CDR3 loop spans 15 amino acids. CDR3 nucleotide sequence: TGTGCCAGCAGCTCGGGACAGGGATATTCCTACGAGCAGTACTTC. Translation: CASSSGQGYSYEQYF.

The J gene is TRBJ2-1, the V gene TRBV7-3; 10 bases fit TRBD2. The CDR3 contains 14 residues. From germline, CDR1 is SGHTA and CDR2 FQGTGA. After removal of 4 bases from V and 6 bases from J, the junction contained 3 bases not matched to a gene. The CDR3 sequence is CASSSRTSGNEQFF. The CDR3 DNA reads as TGTGCCAGCAGCTCGCGGACTAGCGGCAATGAGCAGTTCTTC.

There are many counts of this clonotype. The V call is TRBV27, the J call TRBJ2-1; 7 bases agree with TRBD2. This CDR3 contains 18 residues. From germline, CDR1 is MNHEY and CDR2 SMNVEV (reference sequence). V lost 6 bases to trimming and J lost 2 bases; unmatched junction nucleotides: 16. CDR3 sequence reads: CASSLSLPRAGTYNEQFF. The CDR3 DNA reads TGTGCCAGCAGCCTCAGTTTACCTCGAGCGGGAACCTACAATGAGCAGTTCTTC.

This clonotype was seen many times. The chain joins TRBV28 to TRBJ2-5; possibly TRBD1 for D (5 bases). Looked up from germline, CDR1 is MDHEN and CDR2 is SYDVKM. V lost 3 bases and J lost 1, with 15 bases in between. The CDR3 spans 16 residues. The CDR3 sequence is CASSLGLRSAQETQYF. The DNA for the CDR3 is TGTGCCAGCAGTTTGGGGCTGCGGAGTGCCCAAGAGACCCAGTACTTC.

This clonotype was observed at least ten times. The chain couples TRBV12-3 or TRBV12-4 to TRBJ1-6, with D uncertain. V was pared by 7 bases and J by 9 bases, with 13 bases between. The CDR3 is made up of 13 amino acids. Here the CDR3 reads CASNPGKSSPLHF. The CDR3 nucleotides are TGTGCCAGCAACCCGGGGAAAAGTTCACCCCTCCACTTT.

This clonotype was counted at least ten times. The chain combines TRBV5-6 with TRBJ1-1; D perhaps matches TRBD1 (6 bases). V lost 0 bases, J lost 6 bases, and 12 bases lay in between. CDR3 size: 14 residues. From germline, CDR1 is SGHDT and CDR2 YYEEEE. In DNA form, the CDR3 reads TGTGCCAGCAGCTTGGTAGGGGGGATGGCTGAAGCTTTCTTT. It specifies CASSLVGGMAEAFF.

The sample holds a few counts of this clonotype. The chain links TRBV6-1 to TRBJ1-3, with TRBD1 identical over 9 bases. V trimming: 6 bases; J trimming: 3 bases; junction bases outside the gene matches: 15. CDR1 and CDR2 from the germline V gene are MNHNS and SASEGT. CDR3 length: 18 residues. The CDR3, as DNA: TGTGCCAGCAGGATCCTAGAAGGGACAGGGAGGTTTGGAAACACCATATATTTT. This sequence encodes CASRILEGTGRFGNTIYF.

This clonotype was counted ten times or more. This chain uses TRBV3-1 with TRBJ2-7; no definite D call. Germline values: CDR1 LGHDT, CDR2 YNNKEL (reference sequence). V lost 0 bases and J lost 3, with 15 bases in between. The CDR3 is made up of 16 amino acids. The CDR3 here is CASSQDAGPLSYEQYF. CDR3 DNA sequence: TGTGCCAGCAGCCAAGACGCAGGCCCCCTAAGCTACGAGCAGTACTTC.

A note on this clonotype: This CDR3 fails to terminate in the conserved phenylalanine or tryptophan, so it likely reflects a read error. This rearrangement joins TRBV6-1 to TRBJ2-7, with 8 bases lining up with TRBD2. Losses at the gene ends were 1 base for V and 4 bases for J; bases not matched to a gene: 6. The CDR3 extends over 15 amino acids. The germline CDR1 and CDR2 sequences are MNHNS and SASEGT. CDR3 DNA sequence: TGTGCCAGCAGTGAAGTGTTCGGGGGGGAGTACGAGCAGTACTCC. It specifies CASSEVFGGEYEQYS.

This sequence joins TRBV3-1 and TRBJ2-2, with 7 nucleotides matching TRBD2. The V and J ends lost 4 bases and 2 bases, in that order; junction bases with no gene match: 4. The CDR3 consists of 15 residues. The germline V gene has CDR1 LGHDT and CDR2 YNNKEL (reference sequence). This chain's CDR3 is CASSPIAGNTGELFF. For the CDR3, the DNA is TGTGCCAGCAGCCCCATAGCGGGTAACACCGGGGAGCTGTTTTTT. Full variable domain (rest looked up from reference TRBV3-1 and TRBJ2-2): DTAVSQTPKYLVTQMGNDKSIKCEQNLGHDTMYWYKQDSKKFLKIMFSYNNKELIINETVPNRFSPKSPDKAHLNLHINSLELGDSAVYFCASSPIAGNTGELFFGEGSRLTVL.

This clonotype occurred a few times. Written as DNA, the CDR3 is TGTGCCAGTAGTATAGATCCGACAGGAAACTATGGCTACACCTTC. It specifies CASSIDPTGNYGYTF. The V and J genes are TRBV19 and TRBJ1-2, with D maybe TRBD1 (6 bases). Germline V CDR1 and CDR2: LNHDA, SQIVND (reference sequence). CDR3 length: 15 residues. V dropped 0 bases and J dropped 2 bases, with 10 bases sitting between them. Looking up the rest from reference TRBV19 and TRBJ1-2 gives the full variable domain: DGGITQSPKYLFRKEGQNVTLSCEQNLNHDAMYWYRQDPGQGLRLIYYSQIVNDFQKGDIAEGYSVSREKKESFPLTVTSAQKNPTAFYLCASSIDPTGNYGYTFGSGTRLTVV.

Comment on this clonotype: A read error may explain this, as a much larger clone is one base away. The V and J genes are TRBV7-2 and TRBJ2-5; D not resolved. V was cut by 5 bases and J by 4 bases, with 14 bases left in between. This CDR3 region has 14 residues. Germline V lookup: CDR1 SGHTA, CDR2 FQGNSA. The CDR3 spells CASSVRNGVETQYF. CDR3 DNA sequence: TGTGCCAGCAGCGTCCGGAACGGAGTAGAGACCCAGTACTTC.

The rearrangement uses TRBV10-3 and TRBJ1-4, with 9 positions matching TRBD1. The CDR3 covers 14 residues. Germline CDR1 and CDR2: ENHRY and SYGVKD. The J segment lost 8 bases and the V segment lost 4 bases, leaving 5 bases of the junction unmatched. The CDR3 here is CAISAGTGYEKLFF. CDR3 nucleotides: TGTGCCATCAGTGCCGGGACAGGGTACGAAAAACTGTTTTTT.

This clonotype was counted ten times or more. The V call is TRBV15, the J call TRBJ2-7; 10 bases line up with TRBD1. The CDR3 sequence is 15 residues long. Per germline, CDR1 LNHNV and CDR2 YYDKDF (reference sequence). The junction had 6 bases not matched to a gene; V was cut back by 4 bases and J by 3 bases. CDR3 region: CATSITGTGDYEQYF. CDR3 DNA: TGTGCCACCAGCATAACCGGGACAGGGGACTACGAGCAGTACTTC.